This TCR beta chain was captured by sequencing in a study of T cells in Graves' hyperthyroidism and ophthalmopathy (dated by TCRdb to 2018 to 2020). Background on the whole study: Peripheral blood was sampled at the time of initial diagnosis, prior to any treatment. To identify TCR V-J signatures that set the groups apart, the researchers used a discovery cohort of approximately 98 patients, made up of 43 with Graves' ophthalmopathy and about 55 with stable Graves' hyperthyroidism. An independent validation cohort of around 19 hyperthyroidism patients and 17 patients who later progressed to ophthalmopathy tested prospective prediction of ophthalmopathy. The 90 to 100 discovery patients were randomly split 7:3 into training and test sets. Thyroid tissue and blood T-cell repertoires from over 5 Graves' hyperthyroidism patients were also compared in the study. Following sampling, methimazole starting at 30 mg daily was given to hyperthyroidism patients, and high-dose intravenous methylprednisolone was given to ophthalmopathy patients. TCR Vbeta CDR3 sequencing of 135 peripheral blood samples (around 45 ophthalmopathy, some 75 hyperthyroidism and approximately 17 progressor patients) is reported in the paper. Broader findings and caveats from the paper: Sample size was not statistically predetermined, and blinding of investigators to group allocation was not performed. Blood samples also contained most of the expanded thyroid clonotypes (frequency above 0.001), which suggests that blood repertoires may reflect thyroid immune responses. In validation, the model predicted progression to ophthalmopathy a median of roughly 6.5 months before onset, with over 60% sensitivity and almost 75% specificity. A model built on a 13 V-J signature distinguished ophthalmopathy from stable hyperthyroidism, reaching roughly 88% sensitivity and approximately 83% specificity in cross-validation and 80%/75% in testing.

Hyperthyroidism patients were aged 18 to 65 years and newly diagnosed, with disease duration of less than 2 months. Any patient with an uncontrolled infection, another autoimmune disease, pregnancy or lactation was excluded. Clinical symptoms, serum thyroxine and TRAb, thyroid ultrasound, and orbital computed tomography formed the basis for the diagnoses. Blood from progressor patients was drawn when they were first diagnosed with hyperthyroidism, before any ophthalmopathy symptoms appeared. Ficoll-Paque density gradient centrifugation was used to isolate PBMCs from approximately 11 ml of fresh peripheral blood. Progressor patients were defined as those initially diagnosed with Graves' hyperthyroidism in whom ophthalmopathy developed during follow-up. Total RNA was extracted using Trizol reagent, and RNA quality was assessed on an Agilent 2100 Bioanalyzer. The germline V gene (reference sequence) yields MNHEY for CDR1 and SMNVEV for CDR2. Inclusive of the bounding cysteine and phenylalanine, the CDR3 is 16 residues long. The CDR3 DNA has 48 bases and is translated from base 1. V lost 3 bases and J lost 4 bases; the stretch between them is 17 bases long.

Amplification of TCR beta CDR3 regions was carried out from RNA transcripts. The first round of RT-PCR for the TCR CDR3 was performed with the HTBI primer set and the Qiagen OneStep RT-PCR kit. A second multiplex PCR round built the libraries, followed by size selection and purification. The libraries were sequenced on an Illumina HiSeq2000 using paired-end 100 bp reads. Per the original workflow: SOAPnuke was used to process the raw data, with reads discarded if the reads contained adapters or uncalled bases, had a mean Phred below 15, or lacked an exact constant-primer or identifier match. High-quality paired reads were merged with COPE v1.2.5, and unique nucleotide sequences were defined as clonotypes. MiTCR v1.1 was used to align clonotypes to the IMGT TRBV, TRBD and TRBJ reference segments. The analysis was restricted to V-J combinations with a frequency above 0.0001, which together covered over 99% of the repertoires. The TCS score was defined as the ratio of F50 (clonal expansion) to E x V (chaos), calculated using BLOSUM62-based TCRdist between CDR3 peptides within each V-J. Welch's t-statistics and random forest reduced some 510 V-J features to 10 to 15, which were used in a naive Bayes classifier (R e1071). TCRdb itself trimmed the public reads at Q25 with fastp, ran MiXCR and retained productive beta chains. Each entry is one CDR3 protein sequence, shown with its most common DNA and genes. What appears here as the V and J calls and clone size reflects TCRdb's work, not the paper's. This sample lists over 700,000 distinct CDR3 sequences; about 17% were detected once. In total, the top ten clones hold approximately 15% of the sample.

As concerns this clonotype: No cognate antigen has been identified for it. No base quality values were provided; no much bigger clone lies one nucleotide off.

Sequencing used blood. The sequence derives from a woman in her fifties or sixties with Graves' hyperthyroidism that later progressed to Graves' ophthalmopathy. The V and J genes are TRBV27 and TRBJ2-3; no D segment can be confidently identified. The DNA reads as follows: TGTGCCAGCAGTTTCTTCTCCTCCACCCCCCCAGATACGCAGTATTTT. The encoded protein is CASSFFSSTPPDTQYF.